This TCR beta chain was captured by sequencing in a study of blood T cells in healthy people across ages. Study outcomes and limitations: Expanded clonotype changes were possibly confounded by unknown donor CMV status. TCR beta diversity per million T cells fell roughly linearly with age.

Each sample used at least 7 million PBMCs. Details on this clonotype: The antigen is not known.

Per the germline V gene, CDR1 is SQVTM and CDR2 is ANQGSEA. V dropped 4 bases and J dropped 0 bases, with 7 bases sitting between them. The CDR3 sequence is 13 residues long. The authors ran a second PCR of 7 to 11 cycles using a sample-barcoded 5' primer and a J-beta primer mix. One entry per CDR3 protein, called by TCRdb with MiXCR from the 5' RACE reads. The sample consists of around 800,000 distinct CDR3 sequences, around 68% of them appearing once. The chain combines TRBV29-1 with TRBJ1-5; no firm D call. Sequencing used blood. This TCR was recovered from a man aged 25-45 years in good health. The CDR3 spells CSVGSSSNQPQHF. The CDR3 DNA reads as TGCAGCGTTGGGTCGAGTAGCAATCAGCCCCAGCATTTT.